The 9 T cell receptor beta chains presented below share a single source sample, sequenced in a study of early T cells in non-severe SARS-CoV-2 infection. TCRdb reanalysed the 5' RACE reads using MiXCR and keeps one entry per CDR3 protein. Here the sample spans approximately 50,000 distinct CDR3 sequences, 7% to 10% being singletons. The specimen sequenced was whole blood. These receptors came from an adult who was a healthcare worker with PCR-confirmed SARS-CoV-2 infection or an uninfected control (not recorded which).

In this sample, this clonotype turned up a few times. V and J are TRBV7-9 and TRBJ1-5, with D perhaps matching TRBD1 (5 bases). V shed 7 bases and J shed 7 bases, with 14 bases lying between them. This CDR3 comprises 13 residues. Germline V CDR1 and CDR2: SEHNR, FQNEAQ (reference sequence). CDR3 sequence (DNA): TGTGCCAGCACTTTGGGGGAAGGCCAGCCCCAGCATTTT. Its translation is CASTLGEGQPQHF.

This clonotype was seen repeatedly, ten times or more. The gene calls are TRBV18 and TRBJ2-1; D may correspond to TRBD1 or TRBD2 (6 bases each). The V gene lost 1 base and the J gene lost 4 bases, with 11 bases spanning the gap. Germline CDR1 is KGHSH and CDR2 is LQKENI. The CDR3 has 15 amino acids. CDR3 DNA sequence: TGTGCCAGCTCACCACAGGGGGGAGCTTACAATGAGCAGTTCTTC. Residues: CASSPQGGAYNEQFF.

Only a few counts were recorded for this clonotype. The rearrangement links TRBV6-5 to TRBJ2-3, with 7 nucleotides matching TRBD1. Germline V gene sequence: CDR1 MNHEY, CDR2 SVGAGI. The CDR3 loop spans 15 amino acids. Trimming cost V 7 bases and J 5 bases; bases outside gene matches: 12. The CDR3 reads CASTSTWDRRDTQYF. In nucleotides, the CDR3 is TGTGCCAGCACCTCCACCTGGGACAGAAGAGATACGCAGTATTTT.

The chain uses TRBV6-4 and TRBJ2-3; D is undetermined. The CDR3 has 15 amino acids. Germline V gene sequence: CDR1 MRHNA, CDR2 SNTAGT. V shed 0 bases and J shed 0 bases, with 7 bases lying between them. The CDR3 DNA is TGTGCCAGCAGTGACTCAGTAGGCAGCACAGATACGCAGTATTTT. This sequence encodes CASSDSVGSTDTQYF.

This clonotype was picked up a small number of times. The J gene is TRBJ2-3, the V gene TRBV5-1; 9 positions agree with TRBD1. The J segment lost 7 bases and the V segment lost 10 bases, leaving 10 bases of the junction unmatched. The CDR3 consists of 13 residues. The germline gives CDR1 SGHRS, CDR2 YFSETQ. CDR3 protein: CASGTGPRNTQYF. In DNA, the CDR3 is TGCGCCTCCGGGACAGGGCCTAGGAATACGCAGTATTTT.

J is TRBJ1-2 and V is TRBV5-1; the D gene is possibly TRBD1 (5 bases). Trimming pared 4 bases from V and 1 base from J, leaving 8 bases between. The germline V gene has CDR1 SGHRS and CDR2 YFSETQ. This CDR3 is 13 amino acids long. The CDR3 here is CASSRGLNYGYTF. The CDR3 DNA is TGCGCCAGCAGCCGGGGACTTAACTATGGCTACACCTTC.

The CDR3 loop reads CAISKTENTGELFF. Written as DNA, the CDR3 is TGTGCCATCAGTAAGACAGAGAACACCGGGGAGCTGTTTTTT. The rearrangement joins TRBV10-3 to TRBJ2-2, with D perhaps matching TRBD1 (5 bases). CDR3 length: 14 residues. Trimming cost V 5 bases and J 1 base, with 8 bases left between them. The V gene's germline CDR1 is ENHRY and CDR2 SYGVKD.

This clonotype was counted only a few times. The chain joins TRBV14 to TRBJ2-7; no clear D. In germline, CDR1 is SGHDN, CDR2 FVKESK. V was shortened by 2 bases and J by 3 bases, with 11 bases between the two germline ends. There are 14 residues in the CDR3. The CDR3 DNA reads as TGTGCCAGCAGCCAAAGCTCCACTTACTACGAGCAGTACTTC. Translating it yields CASSQSSTYYEQYF.

This clonotype was recorded many times. The DNA of the CDR3 is TGTGCCAGCAGCCGCTTAGAAGGGGGCACTGAAGCTTTCTTT. Amino acids: CASSRLEGGTEAFF. V and J are TRBV28 and TRBJ1-1, with D perhaps TRBD1 (6 bases). V gave up 6 bases and J gave up 4 bases, with 15 bases separating them. The CDR3 covers 14 residues. CDR1 is MDHEN, CDR2 SYDVKM, per germline.